This is a list of T cell receptor beta chains from one sample in a study of beta chain features in type 1 diabetes. The repertoire was sequenced with immunoSEQ multiplex PCR; TCRdb's copy has only in-frame clones and lacks some. The table records 350,000 to 450,000 clones, roughly 13% of them present only once. The specimen sequenced was naive CD4+ T cells from blood. The origin of the receptors is a woman under 30 with type 1 diabetes. The CDR3 runs from the conserved cysteine through the conserved F or W. D genes are given only for firm matches. Not every row has a clone size; where given, it reads once, few, many or a size class.

TRBV20-1	-	-	TRBJ2-7	TGCAGTGCTACAGGGTATCAAGTGCAGTACTTC	CSATGYQVQYF
TRBV14	-	-	TRBJ2-2	TGTGCCAGCAGCCAAGTCCCCGACACCGGGGAGCTGTTTTTT	CASSQVPDTGELFF
TRBV7-9	TRBD1	few	TRBJ1-1	TGTGCCAGCAGCTCACAGGGGGCGAGCACTGAAGCTTTCTTT	CASSSQGASTEAFF
TRBV5-1	-	-	TRBJ2-6	TGCGCCAGCAGCCCAGGGACTCTAAGTACCTCTGGGGCCAACGTCCTGACTTTC	CASSPGTLSTSGANVLTF
TRBV23-1	-	-	TRBJ1-5	TGCGCCAGCAGGACAGCAGGATATCAGCCCCAGCATTTT	CASRTAGYQPQHF
TRBV15	TRBD1	-	TRBJ2-3	TGTGCCACCAGCAGAGAAACGGACAGGGGGAGGGATACGCAGTATTTT	CATSRETDRGRDTQYF
TRBV27	-	-	TRBJ2-3	TGTGCCAGCAGTTTCTTGACTAGGGCCACAGATACGCAGTATTTT	CASSFLTRATDTQYF
TRBV6-5	-	-	TRBJ1-4	TGTGCCAGCAGTTTATCCGGGGAAAAACTGTTTTTT	CASSLSGEKLFF
TRBV9	-	few	TRBJ2-3	TGTGCCAGCAGCGTATGGGCGGGACGGACCACAGATACGCAGTATTTT	CASSVWAGRTTDTQYF
TRBV7-2	-	few	TRBJ2-4	TGTGCCAGCAGCCTCAGTCACCTAGCCAAAAACATTCAGTACTTC	CASSLSHLAKNIQYF
TRBV7-3	TRBD2	few	TRBJ2-1	TGTGCCAGCAGCCAAACCGATTGGACTAGCGCGTACAATGAGCAGTTCTTC	CASSQTDWTSAYNEQFF
TRBV7-9	-	few	TRBJ1-1	TGTGCCAGCAGCTTAGGGAACAACGGGATCGAAGCTTTCTTT	CASSLGNNGIEAFF
TRBV30	-	-	TRBJ1-1	TGTGCCTGGAGGGGGGGACGGACTGAAGCTTTCTTT	CAWRGGRTEAFF
TRBV30	-	-	TRBJ2-4	TGTGCCTGGAAACGTGCGGGAAACATTCAGTACTTC	CAWKRAGNIQYF
TRBV5-1	TRBD1	few	TRBJ2-1	TGCGCCAGCAGCTTGGGGTGGGGACAGTCGAACAATGAGCAGTTCTTC	CASSLGWGQSNNEQFF
TRBV7-8	-	-	TRBJ2-1	TGTGCCAGCAGCTCCCTCGGCGGGGACGGCTCCTACAATGAGCAGTTCTTC	CASSSLGGDGSYNEQFF
TRBV28	-	few	TRBJ1-1	TGTGCCAGCAAACAGGGAAGTGCTGAAGCTTTCTTT	CASKQGSAEAFF
TRBV19	TRBD2	-	TRBJ2-1	TGTGCCACCCTACTAGCGGGAGTGGGGAATGAGCAGTTCTTC	CATLLAGVGNEQFF
TRBV6-5	TRBD1	few	TRBJ1-1	TGTGCCAGCAGTGACAGGGATGTGAACACTGAAGCTTTCTTT	CASSDRDVNTEAFF
TRBV13	-	-	TRBJ1-2	TGTGCCAGCAGCTTAGTTCGGCAGGGAGGCTACACCTTC	CASSLVRQGGYTF
TRBV5-4	-	-	TRBJ1-1	TGTGCCAGCAGCGCGGGGACGGGCACTGAAGCTTTCTTT	CASSAGTGTEAFF
TRBV7-9	-	-	TRBJ1-5	TGTGCCAGCAGCCCCACCTCAGTAGCTCAGCCCCAGCATTTT	CASSPTSVAQPQHF
TRBV9	-	few	TRBJ2-4	TGTGCCAGCAGCGTAGGATCCGCCGCGGGTGGGGCCAAAAACATTCAGTACTTC	CASSVGSAAGGAKNIQYF
TRBV18	TRBD1	-	TRBJ1-2	TGTGCCAGCTCCCCCTCCGGGACAGGGTTTGTCTATGGCTACACCTTC	CASSPSGTGFVYGYTF